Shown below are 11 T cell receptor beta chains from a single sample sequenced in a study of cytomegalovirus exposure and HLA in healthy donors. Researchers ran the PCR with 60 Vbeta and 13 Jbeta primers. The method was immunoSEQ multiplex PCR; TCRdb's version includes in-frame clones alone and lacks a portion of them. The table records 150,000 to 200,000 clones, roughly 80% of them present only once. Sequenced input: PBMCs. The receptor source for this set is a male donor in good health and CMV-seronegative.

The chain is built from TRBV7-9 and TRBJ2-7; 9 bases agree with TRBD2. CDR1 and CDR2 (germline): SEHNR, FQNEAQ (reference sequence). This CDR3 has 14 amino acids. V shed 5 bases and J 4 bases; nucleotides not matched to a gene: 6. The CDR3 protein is CASSPAGGAYEQYF. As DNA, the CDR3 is TGTGCCAGCAGCCCCGCGGGGGGGGCATACGAGCAGTACTTC.

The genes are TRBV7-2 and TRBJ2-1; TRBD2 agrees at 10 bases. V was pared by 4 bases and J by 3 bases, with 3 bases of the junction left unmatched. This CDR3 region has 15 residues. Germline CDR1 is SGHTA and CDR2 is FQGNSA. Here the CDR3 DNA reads TGTGCCAGCAGCTCAACTAGCGGGAACTACAATGAGCAGTTCTTC. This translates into CASSSTSGNYNEQFF.

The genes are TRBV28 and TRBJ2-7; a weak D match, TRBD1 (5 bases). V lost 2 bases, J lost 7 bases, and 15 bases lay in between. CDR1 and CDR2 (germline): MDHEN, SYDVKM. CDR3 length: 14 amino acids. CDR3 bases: TGTGCCAGCAGTTTAGGGGCAGACACGCGTGAGCAGTACTTC. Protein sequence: CASSLGADTREQYF.

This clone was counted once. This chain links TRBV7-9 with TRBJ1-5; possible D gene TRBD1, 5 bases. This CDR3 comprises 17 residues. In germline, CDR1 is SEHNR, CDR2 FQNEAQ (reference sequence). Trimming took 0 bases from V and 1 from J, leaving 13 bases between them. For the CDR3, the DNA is TGTGCCAGCAGCTTAGCGATCGGGGGAGTAAGCAATCAGCCCCAGCATTTT. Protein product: CASSLAIGGVSNQPQHF.

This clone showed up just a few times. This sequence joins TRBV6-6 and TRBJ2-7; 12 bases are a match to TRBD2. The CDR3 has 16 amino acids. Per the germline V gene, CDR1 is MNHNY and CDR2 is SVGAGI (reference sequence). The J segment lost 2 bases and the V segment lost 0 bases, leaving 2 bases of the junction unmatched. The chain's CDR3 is CASSYSTSGRPYEQYF. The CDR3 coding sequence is TGTGCCAGCAGTTACTCGACTAGCGGGAGACCCTACGAGCAGTACTTC.

The CDR3 DNA is TGTGCCAGCAGCGCGGGACGTAGCTCCTACGAGCAGTACTTC. It yields the protein CASSAGRSSYEQYF. V usage is TRBV6-1 and J usage is TRBJ2-7, with a possible D match to TRBD2 (6 bases). The CDR3 runs to 14 residues. Germline CDR1 MNHNS, CDR2 SASEGT. The ends were cut back, 6 bases at V and 0 bases at J, with 12 bases in the middle.

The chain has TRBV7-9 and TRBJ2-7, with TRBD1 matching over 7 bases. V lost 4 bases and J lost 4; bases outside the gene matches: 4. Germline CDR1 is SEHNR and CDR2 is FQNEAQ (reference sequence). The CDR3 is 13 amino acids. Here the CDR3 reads CASSSGQFYEQYF. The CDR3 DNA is TGTGCCAGCAGCTCGGGACAGTTTTACGAGCAGTACTTC.

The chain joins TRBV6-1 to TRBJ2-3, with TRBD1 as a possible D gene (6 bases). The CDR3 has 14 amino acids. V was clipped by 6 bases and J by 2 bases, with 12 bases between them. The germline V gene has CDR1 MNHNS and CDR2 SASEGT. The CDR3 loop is CASSADRTTDTQYF. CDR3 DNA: TGTGCCAGCAGCGCTGACAGGACCACAGATACGCAGTATTTT.

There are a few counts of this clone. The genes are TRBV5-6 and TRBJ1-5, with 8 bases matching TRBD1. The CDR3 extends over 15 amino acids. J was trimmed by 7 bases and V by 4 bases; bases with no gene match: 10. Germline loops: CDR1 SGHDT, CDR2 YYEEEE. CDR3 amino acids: CASSRTGISTQPQHF. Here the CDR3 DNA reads TGTGCCAGCAGCAGGACAGGGATTAGTACGCAGCCCCAGCATTTT.

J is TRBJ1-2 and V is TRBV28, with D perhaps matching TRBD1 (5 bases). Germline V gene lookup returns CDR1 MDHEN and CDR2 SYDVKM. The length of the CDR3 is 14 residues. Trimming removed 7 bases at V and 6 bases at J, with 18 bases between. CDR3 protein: CASTDIQGYDGYTF. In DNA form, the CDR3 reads TGTGCCAGCACGGACATTCAAGGTTACGATGGCTACACCTTC.

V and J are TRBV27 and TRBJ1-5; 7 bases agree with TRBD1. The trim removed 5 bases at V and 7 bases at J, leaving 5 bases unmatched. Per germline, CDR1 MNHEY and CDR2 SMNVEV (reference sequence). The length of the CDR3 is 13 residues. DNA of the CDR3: TGTGCCAGCAGTGGGCCCAGGGGGCAGCCCCAGCATTTT. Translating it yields CASSGPRGQPQHF.